This T cell receptor beta chain is drawn from a study of cytomegalovirus exposure and HLA in healthy donors. Study at large: Unique TCRs numbering some 80 million, obtained from HLA-typed donors, made up an early data release.

PCR used 60 Vbeta primers and 13 Jbeta primers. Sequenced by immunoSEQ multiplex PCR; TCRdb stores in-frame clones only, minus some. The table has 150,000 to 200,000 clones, roughly 85% seen once. Study-level points and caveats: Later work found most CMV-associated TCR beta chains apparently HLA-restricted. One later analysis reportedly identified an Asian-associated ancestry cluster that showed fewer N-insertions than the roughly 640-donor mean.

In this sample, this clone is medium-sized. The target antigen is unknown. The specimen sequenced was PBMCs. This clonotype originated in a man younger than 35 in good health and CMV-seropositive.

The chain's CDR3 is CASTRFWGDQPQHF. CDR3 bases: TGTGCCAGCACCCGATTCTGGGGAGATCAGCCCCAGCATTTT. This chain uses TRBV21-1 with TRBJ1-5. TRBV21-1 is classified as a pseudogene. The CDR3 runs 14 residues.